This entry lists 4 T cell receptor beta chains sequenced from one sample in a study of blood T cell repertoires in COVID-19. Assay used: immunoSEQ multiplex PCR; TCRdb lists only in-frame clones, some missing. The table lists a few hundred thousand clones, about 90% of them singletons. The sample taken for sequencing was peripheral blood. These receptors were taken from a woman aged 40 to 50 with acute or convalescent COVID-19.

The rearrangement joins TRBV10-3 to TRBJ2-3, with a possible D match to TRBD2 (7 bases). V was cut by 8 bases and J by 6 bases, with 15 bases left in between. CDR3 length: 13 residues. CDR1 is ENHRY, CDR2 SYGVKD, per germline. The CDR3 DNA reads TGTGCCATCGATGACGGGGGGCTTGATACGCAGTATTTT. It yields the protein CAIDDGGLDTQYF.

V usage is TRBV10-2 and J usage is TRBJ1-2; TRBD1 matches at 8 bases. Germline CDR1 reads WSHSY; CDR2 reads SAAADI. The CDR3 is 15 amino acids. Trimming cost V 0 bases and J 2 bases; bases outside gene matches: 2. The CDR3 sequence is CASSESRQGNYGYTF. Here the CDR3 DNA reads TGCGCCAGCAGTGAGTCTAGACAGGGGAACTATGGCTACACCTTC.

V gene TRBV19 combines with J gene TRBJ2-5; the D is unclear. Per the germline V gene, CDR1 is LNHDA and CDR2 is SQIVND (reference sequence). The CDR3 length is 12 residues. The V end lost 4 bases, the J end lost 4 bases, and 7 bases lay between the germline ends. The chain's CDR3 is CASSTTGETQYF. The CDR3 DNA follows: TGTGCCAGTAGTACCACCGGAGAGACCCAGTACTTC.

In its sample, this clone was seen a few times. Other DNA sequences in the sample encode the same CDR3. The genes are TRBV10-3 and TRBJ2-5; the D gene is possibly TRBD1 (6 bases). The CDR3 consists of 14 residues. The V gene's germline CDR1 is ENHRY and CDR2 SYGVKD. Trimming removed 1 base at V and 0 bases at J, with 6 bases between. The CDR3 region has the DNA TGTGCCATCAGTGAGTGGACAGACCAAGAGACCCAGTACTTC. Amino acid sequence: CAISEWTDQETQYF.